One and the same sample provided the 27 T cell receptor beta chains below, sequenced in a study of blood T cell repertoires in COVID-19. Data came from immunoSEQ multiplex PCR; TCRdb stores just in-frame clones and leaves some out. The sample comprises 250,000 to 300,000 clones, about 89% of which are singletons, and under 15% rests with the top ten. The sequenced material came from peripheral blood. These receptors originate from a woman aged 55 to 70 with acute or convalescent COVID-19.

The rearrangement links TRBV6-4 to TRBJ2-5; 12 nucleotides align to TRBD2. The CDR3 has 15 amino acids. V trimming: 6 bases; J trimming: 1 base; junction bases outside the gene matches: 3. Germline V CDR1 and CDR2: MRHNA, SNTAGT. The chain's CDR3 is CASRRTSGVQETQYF. Here the CDR3 DNA reads TGTGCCAGCAGGAGGACTAGCGGGGTCCAAGAGACCCAGTACTTC.

The J gene is TRBJ1-2, the V gene TRBV12-3 or TRBV12-4; 7 positions agree with TRBD1. With V trimmed by 7 bases and J by 8 bases, 10 bases remained unmatched. The CDR3 has 13 residues. CDR3 in DNA: TGTGCCAGCACCATGACAGGGTGGGTGGGCTACACCTTC. This gives the protein CASTMTGWVGYTF.

V and J are TRBV24-1 and TRBJ2-3; 16 bases line up with TRBD2. The CDR3 contains 20 residues. Trimming removed 5 bases from V and 4 bases from J; junction bases left unmatched: 14. Looked up from germline, CDR1 is KGHDR and CDR2 is SFDVKD. The CDR3 loop is CATSVYEGLAGGYLADTQYF. For the CDR3, the DNA is TGTGCCACCAGTGTCTACGAGGGACTAGCGGGGGGGTATCTCGCAGATACGCAGTATTTT.

This chain links TRBV6-2 or TRBV6-3 with TRBJ2-3; no clear D. Germline loops: CDR1 MNHEY, CDR2 SVGEGT. The CDR3 extends over 15 amino acids. The V and J ends lost 0 bases and 0 bases respectively, with 7 bases between them. This CDR3 reads CASSYSETSTDTQYF. In nucleotides, the CDR3 is TGTGCCAGCAGTTACTCAGAAACTAGCACAGATACGCAGTATTTT.

This clone was picked up one time. The chain couples TRBV3-1 (or the pseudogene TRBV3-2) to TRBJ1-5; D unresolved. From germline, CDR1 is LGHDT and CDR2 YNNKEL (reference sequence). The CDR3 sequence is 14 residues long. V lost 2 bases, J lost 3 bases, and 8 bases lay in between. CDR3 sequence reads: CASSQSGSNQPQHF. The CDR3 DNA is TGTGCCAGCAGCCAATCGGGTTCCAATCAGCCCCAGCATTTT.

The chain employs TRBV5-5 and TRBJ2-1, with 7 bases that match TRBD1. Per germline, CDR1 SGHKS and CDR2 YYEKEE (reference sequence). This CDR3 spans 16 amino acids. The junction had 9 bases not matched to a gene; V was cut back by 2 bases and J by 4 bases. The CDR3 loop is CASSLLDQGQYNEQFF. CDR3 sequence (DNA): TGTGCCAGCAGCTTATTGGATCAGGGACAGTACAATGAGCAGTTCTTC. Full variable domain (rest looked up from reference TRBV5-5 and TRBJ2-1): DAGVTQSPTHLIKTRGQQVTLRCSPISGHKSVSWYQQVLGQGPQFIFQYYEKEERGRGNFPDRFSARQFPNYSSELNVNALLLGDSALYLCASSLLDQGQYNEQFFGPGTRLTVL.

The CDR3 DNA reads as TGTGCCAGCAGCCCCCATCATGGCTACACCTTC. Encoded protein: CASSPHHGYTF. This chain links TRBV7-2 with TRBJ1-2; no clear D. Trimming took 5 bases from V and 6 from J, leaving 7 bases between them. Looked up from germline, CDR1 is SGHTA and CDR2 is FQGNSA. This CDR3 contains 11 residues.

The V and J genes are TRBV2 and TRBJ1-4; 10 bases are shared with TRBD1. CDR3 length: 12 residues. V was pared by 7 bases and J by 10 bases, with 3 bases of the junction left unmatched. Per germline, CDR1 SNHLY and CDR2 FYNNEI. The CDR3 loop reads CASIRTGGKLFF. For the CDR3, the DNA is TGTGCCAGCATACGGACAGGGGGAAAACTGTTTTTT.

The rearrangement uses TRBV27 and TRBJ1-1, with 10 positions matching TRBD1. J lost 3 bases, V lost 2 bases, and 6 bases had no gene match. Germline CDR1 reads MNHEY; CDR2 reads SMNVEV (reference sequence). The CDR3 length is 16 residues. The chain's CDR3 is CASSLGQGESDTEAFF. CDR3 coding DNA: TGTGCCAGCAGTTTAGGACAGGGGGAATCTGACACTGAAGCTTTCTTT.

The chain combines TRBV4-2 with TRBJ1-1; 10 nucleotides line up with TRBD1. CDR3 length: 15 amino acids. V lost 4 bases, J lost 7 bases, and 9 bases stayed unmatched. Germline V gene data show CDR1 as LGHNA and CDR2 as YNFKEQ. The CDR3 here is CASSPPDRGGGEAFF. CDR3 nucleotides: TGTGCCAGCAGCCCGCCGGACAGGGGGGGAGGTGAAGCTTTCTTT.

This clone showed up just once. V gene TRBV13 combines with J gene TRBJ1-1; TRBD1 is a possible D gene (5 bases). The V gene's germline CDR1 is PRHDT and CDR2 FYEKMQ (reference sequence). This CDR3 is built from 15 residues. V was clipped by 2 bases and J by 4 bases, with 14 bases between them. CDR3 protein: CASSLLQGGGTEAFF. The DNA of the CDR3 is TGTGCCAGCAGCTTACTCCAGGGCGGGGGCACTGAAGCTTTCTTT.

This chain joins TRBV28 and TRBJ1-1, with D unresolved. V lost 6 bases and J lost 8, with 13 bases in between. This CDR3 is built from 12 residues. From germline, CDR1 is MDHEN and CDR2 SYDVKM. The CDR3 coding sequence is TGTGCCAGCAGGAACCCTTTCGGGGAAGCTTTCTTT. Residues: CASRNPFGEAFF.

This chain connects TRBV24-1 to TRBJ1-2, with 9 bases fitting TRBD1. CDR3 length: 14 residues. Germline CDR1 is KGHDR and CDR2 is SFDVKD. V lost 5 bases and J lost 7; bases outside the gene matches: 7. CDR3 amino acids: CATSGDRDLSGYTF. The DNA for the CDR3 is TGTGCCACCAGTGGGGACAGGGATCTTTCTGGCTACACCTTC.

The genes are TRBV7-9 and TRBJ1-1; D not resolved. V was clipped by 3 bases and J by 1 base, with 12 bases between them. This CDR3 contains 15 residues. In germline, CDR1 is SEHNR, CDR2 FQNEAQ (reference sequence). The CDR3 reads CASSLGRTKNTEAFF. In DNA, the CDR3 is TGTGCCAGCAGCTTGGGTCGGACTAAGAACACTGAAGCTTTCTTT.

This clone was counted between two and nine times. The rearrangement uses TRBV3-1 (or the pseudogene TRBV3-2) and TRBJ1-2; the D gene is possibly TRBD1 (5 bases). Germline CDR1 is LGHDT and CDR2 is YNNKEL (reference sequence). The length of the CDR3 is 15 residues. V shed 0 bases and J shed 4 bases, with 12 bases lying between them. CDR3 sequence: CASSQDSGGFYGYTF. In nucleotides, the CDR3 is TGTGCCAGCAGCCAAGATTCCGGGGGGTTCTATGGCTACACCTTC.

The chain combines TRBV5-1 with TRBJ2-6; no clear D. The germline CDR1 and CDR2 sequences are SGHRS and YFSETQ. The ends were cut back, 0 bases at V and 0 bases at J, with 10 bases in the middle. The CDR3 runs to 17 residues. Here the CDR3 reads CASSLGSGDSGANVLTF. In DNA, the CDR3 is TGCGCCAGCAGCTTGGGATCCGGAGACTCTGGGGCCAACGTCCTGACTTTC.

The chain links TRBV5-6 to TRBJ2-7; possibly TRBD1 for D (5 bases). Trimming left V 4 bases short and J 5 bases short, with 22 bases between. The CDR3 totals 16 residues. Germline CDR1 and CDR2: SGHDT and YYEEEE. CDR3 sequence (DNA): TGTGCCAGCAGCCCTATAGGGCAGGGTAGTTTCAACGAGCAGTACTTC. The encoded protein is CASSPIGQGSFNEQYF.

The chain links TRBV28 to TRBJ2-1; 9 positions agree with TRBD2. Germline CDR1 is MDHEN and CDR2 is SYDVKM. The V and J ends lost 7 bases and 0 bases, in that order; junction bases with no gene match: 7. The CDR3 extends over 16 amino acids. CDR3 DNA: TGTGCCAGCACCCGTAGCGGGAGTCTCTCCTACAATGAGCAGTTCTTC. Protein sequence: CASTRSGSLSYNEQFF. The full variable domain, its missing parts supplied by reference TRBV28 and TRBJ2-1, is DVKVTQSSRYLVKRTGEKVFLECVQDMDHENMFWYRQDPGLGLRLIYFSYDVKMKEKGDIPEGYSVSREKKERFSLILESASTNQTSMYLCASTRSGSLSYNEQFFGPGTRLTVL.

This chain links TRBV7-9 with TRBJ2-1; TRBD2 aligns across 10 bases. Germline V gene lookup returns CDR1 SEHNR and CDR2 FQNEAQ (reference sequence). With V trimmed by 9 bases and J by 6 bases, 5 bases remained unmatched. CDR3 size: 13 residues. The CDR3 loop reads CASLAGGPNEQFF. CDR3 in DNA: TGTGCCAGTTTAGCGGGAGGCCCCAATGAGCAGTTCTTC.

Here the CDR3 DNA reads TGTGCCAGCAGTGGGCTAGCGGGGAGTAATGAGCAGTTCTTC. Residues: CASSGLAGSNEQFF. V and J are TRBV6-4 and TRBJ2-1, with 9 nucleotides matching TRBD2. Trimming took 4 bases from V and 7 from J; bases not matched to a gene: 5. The germline V gene has CDR1 MRHNA and CDR2 SNTAGT. The CDR3 contains 14 residues.

In its sample, this clone was seen a few times. J is TRBJ1-5 and V is TRBV28, with a weak D call TRBD1 (6 bases). The CDR3 is 15 residues long. Germline V lookup: CDR1 MDHEN, CDR2 SYDVKM. The CDR3, as DNA: TGTGTTCCTTGGGGACACCCTTCGGGCAATCAGCCCCAGCATTTT. Translation gives CVPWGHPSGNQPQHF.

V gene TRBV13 combines with J gene TRBJ1-2; tentative D call: TRBD1 (6 bases). Germline CDR1 reads PRHDT; CDR2 reads FYEKMQ (reference sequence). The germline V and J ends were trimmed by 5 bases and 10 bases, with 14 bases remaining between them. The length of the CDR3 is 12 residues. The CDR3 DNA sequence: TGTGCCAGCAGCCCAAGGGGGGGGGACTACACCTTC. Translated, it gives CASSPRGGDYTF.

A few counts support this clone. The chain has TRBV11-2 and TRBJ2-3, with D perhaps TRBD2 (5 bases). Trimming left V 5 bases short and J 2 bases short, with 11 bases between. The CDR3 is 14 residues long. Germline loops: CDR1 SGHAT, CDR2 FQNNGV. CDR3 DNA sequence: TGTGCCAGCAGCATCGGGATAGCCACAGATACGCAGTATTTT. This gives the protein CASSIGIATDTQYF.

The V and J genes are TRBV18 and TRBJ1-4, with TRBD1 matching over 9 bases. The V gene's germline CDR1 is KGHSH and CDR2 LQKENI. The J segment lost 13 bases and the V segment lost 3 bases, leaving 9 bases of the junction unmatched. This CDR3 region has 14 residues. In nucleotides, the CDR3 is TGTGCCAGCTCACCGGGACAGGGAACGTTAGGACTGTTTTTT. Translating gives CASSPGQGTLGLFF.

This chain joins TRBV6-5 and TRBJ1-1; D gene ambiguous. Looked up from germline, CDR1 is MNHEY and CDR2 is SVGAGI. Trimming left V 0 bases short and J 11 bases short, with 16 bases between. The CDR3 runs 14 residues. The CDR3, as DNA: TGTGCCAGCAGTTACTCGATCGGGTCCTCGGCGGCTTTCTTT. Translating it yields CASSYSIGSSAAFF.

The chain has TRBV6-4 and TRBJ2-2; D is perhaps TRBD2 (5 bases). The CDR3 consists of 12 residues. Deletions cut 8 bases from V and 6 bases from J, with 10 bases between. Germline CDR1 MRHNA, CDR2 SNTAGT. The CDR3 nucleotides read TGTGCCAGCGGTCCGCGGGCCGGGGAGCTGTTTTTT. Encoded protein: CASGPRAGELFF.

The chain carries TRBV16 and TRBJ2-1; 9 nucleotides line up with TRBD1. Looked up from germline, CDR1 is KGHSY and CDR2 is FQNENV. V lost 0 bases, J lost 8 bases, and 8 bases stayed unmatched. The CDR3 spans 16 residues. The CDR3 loop reads CASSQSSGTGFYEQFF. CDR3 sequence (DNA): TGTGCCAGCAGCCAATCTTCCGGGACAGGGTTCTATGAGCAGTTCTTC.